The clone carrying this T cell receptor (beta chain) has just one count. The antigen remains unidentified. Repertoires were generated with immunoSEQ multiplex PCR, while TCRdb's copy carries only in-frame clones and drops some. The sample holds 15,000 or so clones, over 75% seen once. The data were obtained in a study of PD-1 blockade in mismatch repair-deficient tumors. Background on the study: Patients had around 11 mismatch repair-deficient cancer types and were previously treated and progressing.

V was clipped by 4 bases and J by 4 bases; unmatched bases: 15. Germline V gives CDR1 SGDLS, CDR2 YYNGEE. The CDR3 totals 18 residues. The study, taken as a whole, reports: Tumor-resident clones, often undetectable pretreatment in blood, expanded then contracted after pembrolizumab.

All patients were mismatch repair deficient, assessed by either PCR or immunohistochemistry. V gene TRBV9 combines with J gene TRBJ2-2, with 8 bases lining up with TRBD1. Sequences were derived from PBMCs, sampled roughly 23 weeks after starting pembrolizumab. The receptor comes from an adult with mismatch repair-deficient cancer. CDR3 nucleotide sequence: TGTGCCAGCAGCACAAGCAGGGGGCGCGAATGGAGCACCGGGGAGCTGTTTTTT. It encodes CASSTSRGREWSTGELFF.